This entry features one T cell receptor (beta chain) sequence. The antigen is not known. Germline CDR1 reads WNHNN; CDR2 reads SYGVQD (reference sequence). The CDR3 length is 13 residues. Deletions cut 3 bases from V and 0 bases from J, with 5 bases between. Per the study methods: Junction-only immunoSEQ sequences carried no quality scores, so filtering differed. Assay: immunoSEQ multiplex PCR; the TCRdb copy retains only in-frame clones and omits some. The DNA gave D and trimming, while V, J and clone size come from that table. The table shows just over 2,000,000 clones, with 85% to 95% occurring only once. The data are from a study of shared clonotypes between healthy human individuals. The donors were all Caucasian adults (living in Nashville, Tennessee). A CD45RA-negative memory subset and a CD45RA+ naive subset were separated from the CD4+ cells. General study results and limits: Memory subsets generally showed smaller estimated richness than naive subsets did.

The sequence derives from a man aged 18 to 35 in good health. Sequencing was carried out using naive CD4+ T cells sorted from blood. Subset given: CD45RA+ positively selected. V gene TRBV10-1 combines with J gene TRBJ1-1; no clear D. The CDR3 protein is CASSDGMNTEAFF. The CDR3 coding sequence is TGCGCCAGCAGTGACGGCATGAACACTGAAGCTTTCTTT.